The rows below give T cell receptor beta chains drawn from one sample of a study of shared clonotypes between healthy human individuals. Some clones are missing from TCRdb's copy, which holds only in-frame ones; the method was immunoSEQ multiplex PCR. The sample contains around 2.5 million clones, 90% to 95% of which appear only once. The material sequenced was naive CD4+ T cells from PBMCs. These receptors were obtained from a man younger than 35 in good health. Some clones in this sample may be carry-over from other donors' samples. Each CDR3 is given with its conserved first and last residue. The D gene is left open where the match is weak. The size entry is marked missing in some rows and otherwise reads once, few, many or a size class.

J: TRBJ2-2
V: TRBV5-6
D: .
size: .
DNA: TGTGCCAGCAGCCTCTGGTACGGGGAGCTGTTTTTT
CDR3: CASSLWYGELFF

J: TRBJ1-1
V: TRBV5-1
D: .
size: .
DNA: TGCGCCAGCATTGGCGGCTCGAACACTGAAGCTTTCTTT
CDR3: CASIGGSNTEAFF

J: TRBJ2-5
V: TRBV9
D: .
size: once
DNA: TGTGCCAGCAGCGTAGAGGGTAGGGGCCGGGAGAGGGAGACCCAGTACTTC
CDR3: CASSVEGRGRERETQYF

J: TRBJ2-7
V: TRBV19
D: TRBD2
size: .
DNA: TGTGCCAGTAGTATAAGGCCCTCAGCGGGACCTTTCCCCTACGAGCAGTACTTC
CDR3: CASSIRPSAGPFPYEQYF

J: TRBJ1-5
V: TRBV28
D: .
size: .
DNA: TGTGCCAGCGACGGAACTAGCAATCAGCCCCAGCATTTT
CDR3: CASDGTSNQPQHF

J: TRBJ2-7
V: TRBV5-1
D: TRBD2
size: .
DNA: TGCGCCAGCAGTGGGACTAGCGGTAGCTACGAGCAGTACTTC
CDR3: CASSGTSGSYEQYF

J: TRBJ2-2
V: TRBV11-2
D: .
size: once
DNA: TGTGCCAGCAGCTCAATACAGGGTTCCCCCGGGGAGCTGTTTTTT
CDR3: CASSSIQGSPGELFF

J: TRBJ2-3
V: TRBV5-1
D: TRBD1
size: once
DNA: TGCGCCAGCACGTCAGAAGGACAGGGGGCTGGAGATACGCAGTATTTT
CDR3: CASTSEGQGAGDTQYF

J: TRBJ2-3
V: TRBV7-9
D: .
size: .
DNA: TGTGCCAGCAGCCCGGACAGCACAGATACGCAGTATTTT
CDR3: CASSPDSTDTQYF

J: TRBJ2-3
V: TRBV30
D: TRBD2
size: .
DNA: TGTGCCTGGAGTCTAGCGGGAGGCGGAGATACGCAGTATTTT
CDR3: CAWSLAGGGDTQYF

J: TRBJ1-4
V: TRBV6-5
D: .
size: .
DNA: TGTGCCAGCAAGTTAGGGGCGGGTTGGGAACTGTTTTTT
CDR3: CASKLGAGWELFF

J: TRBJ1-5
V: TRBV6-6
D: .
size: .
DNA: TGTGCCAGCAGCACCGTGGCGGGCCGCAATCAGCCCCAGCATTTT
CDR3: CASSTVAGRNQPQHF

J: TRBJ2-1
V: TRBV9
D: .
size: .
DNA: TGTGCCAGCAGCGTAAGTCCTCAGGGGGAGCAGTTCTTC
CDR3: CASSVSPQGEQFF

J: TRBJ2-1
V: TRBV4-3
D: TRBD2
size: .
DNA: TGCGCCAGCAGCCAAGATCCGGGAGGGGGTGAAGCGGGAGGTTCCTACAATGAGCAGTTCTTC
CDR3: CASSQDPGGGEAGGSYNEQFF

J: TRBJ2-2
V: TRBV2
D: .
size: .
DNA: TGTGCCAGCAGTAAACAGCACCAAAGTTGGGATACCGGGGAGCTGTTTTTT
CDR3: CASSKQHQSWDTGELFF

J: TRBJ2-3
V: TRBV30
D: .
size: .
DNA: TGTGCCTGGAGTGTACAAGGGGCAGATACGCAGTATTTT
CDR3: CAWSVQGADTQYF